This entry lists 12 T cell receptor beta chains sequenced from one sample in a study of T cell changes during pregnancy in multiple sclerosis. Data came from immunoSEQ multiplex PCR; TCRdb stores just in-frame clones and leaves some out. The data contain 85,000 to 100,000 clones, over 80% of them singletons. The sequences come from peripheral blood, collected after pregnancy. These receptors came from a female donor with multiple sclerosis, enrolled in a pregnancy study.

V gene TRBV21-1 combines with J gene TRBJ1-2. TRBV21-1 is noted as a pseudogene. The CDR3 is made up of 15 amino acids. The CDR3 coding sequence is TGTGCCAGCAGCAAAATGAGGTGGAGGTACTATGGCTACACCTTC. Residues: CASSKMRWRYYGYTF.

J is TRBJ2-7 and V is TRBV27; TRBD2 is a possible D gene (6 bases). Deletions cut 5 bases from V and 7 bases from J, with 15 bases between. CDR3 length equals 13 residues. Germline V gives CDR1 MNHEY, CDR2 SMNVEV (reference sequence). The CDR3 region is CASSGTPGREQYF. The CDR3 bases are TGTGCCAGCAGTGGGACCCCAGGGAGGGAGCAGTACTTC.

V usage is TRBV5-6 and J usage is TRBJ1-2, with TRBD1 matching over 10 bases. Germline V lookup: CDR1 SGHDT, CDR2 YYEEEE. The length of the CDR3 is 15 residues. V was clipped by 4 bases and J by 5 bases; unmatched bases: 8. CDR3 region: CASSIPGQGLYGYTF. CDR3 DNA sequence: TGTGCCAGCAGCATCCCGGGACAGGGGCTATATGGCTACACCTTC.

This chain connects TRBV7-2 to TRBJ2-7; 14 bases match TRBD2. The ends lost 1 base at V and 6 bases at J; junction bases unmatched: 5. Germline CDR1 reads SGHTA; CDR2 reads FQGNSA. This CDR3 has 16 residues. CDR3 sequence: CASSLGGLAGVGEQYF. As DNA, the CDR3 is TGTGCCAGCAGCTTAGGGGGACTAGCGGGGGTGGGCGAGCAGTACTTC.

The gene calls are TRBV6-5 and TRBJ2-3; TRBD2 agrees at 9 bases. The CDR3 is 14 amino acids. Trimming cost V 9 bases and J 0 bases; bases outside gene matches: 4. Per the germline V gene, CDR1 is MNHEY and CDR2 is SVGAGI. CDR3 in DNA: TGTGCCAGTCGGGCGGGGGGGAGCACAGATACGCAGTATTTT. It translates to CASRAGGSTDTQYF.

Here the CDR3 DNA reads TGCGCCAGCAGCTTGGGGAGGGAAAACTATGGCTACACCTTC. It is translated as CASSLGRENYGYTF. The chain employs TRBV5-1 and TRBJ1-2; unclear D gene. Looked up from germline, CDR1 is SGHRS and CDR2 is YFSETQ. The CDR3 is 14 residues long. Between the trimmed V and J ends, which lost 0 bases and 2 bases, there was a span of 8 bases. The full variable domain, in which reference TRBV5-1 and TRBJ1-2 provide the parts outside the CDR3, is KAGVTQTPRYLIKTRGQQVTLSCSPISGHRSVSWYQQTPGQGLQFLFEYFSETQRNKGNFPGRFSGRQFSNSRSEMNVSTLELGDSALYLCASSLGRENYGYTFGSGTRLTVV.

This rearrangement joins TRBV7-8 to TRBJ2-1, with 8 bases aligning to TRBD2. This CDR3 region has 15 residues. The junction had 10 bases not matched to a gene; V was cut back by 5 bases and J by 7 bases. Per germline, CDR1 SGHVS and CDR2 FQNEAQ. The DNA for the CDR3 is TGTGCCAGCAGCCCCGGGACTAGGGACGGGAATGAGCAGTTCTTC. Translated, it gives CASSPGTRDGNEQFF. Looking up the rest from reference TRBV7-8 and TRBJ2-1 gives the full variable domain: GAGVSQSPRYKVAKRGQDVALRCDPISGHVSLFWYQQALGQGPEFLTYFQNEAQLDKSGLPSDRFFAERPEGSVSTLKIQRTQQEDSAVYLCASSPGTRDGNEQFFGPGTRLTVL.

The CDR3 coding sequence is TGTGCCAGCAGCTTGGCCCTCGGTCTACAGGAGTCCAGGAATGAGCAGTTCTTC. It translates to CASSLALGLQESRNEQFF. The chain is built from TRBV5-6 and TRBJ2-1; D may be TRBD1 (5 bases). The CDR3 extends over 18 amino acids. Germline V gene data show CDR1 as SGHDT and CDR2 as YYEEEE. V lost 0 bases and J lost 7, with 23 bases in between.

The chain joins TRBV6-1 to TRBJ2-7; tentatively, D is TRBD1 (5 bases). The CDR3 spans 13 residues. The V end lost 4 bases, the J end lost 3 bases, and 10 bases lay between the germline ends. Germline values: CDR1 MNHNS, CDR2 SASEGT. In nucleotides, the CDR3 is TGTGCCAGCAGTGGACAGTTTTACTACGAGCAGTACTTC. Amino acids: CASSGQFYYEQYF.

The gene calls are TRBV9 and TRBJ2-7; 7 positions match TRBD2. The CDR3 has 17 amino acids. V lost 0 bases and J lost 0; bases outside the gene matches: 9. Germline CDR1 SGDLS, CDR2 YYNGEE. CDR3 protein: CASSVAGNGRSSYEQYF. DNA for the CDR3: TGTGCCAGCAGCGTAGCTGGTAACGGGAGGAGCTCCTACGAGCAGTACTTC.

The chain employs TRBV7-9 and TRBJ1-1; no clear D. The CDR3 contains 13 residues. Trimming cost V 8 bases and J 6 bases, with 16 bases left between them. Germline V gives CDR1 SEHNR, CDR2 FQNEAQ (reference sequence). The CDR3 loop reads CASRSRETPEAFF. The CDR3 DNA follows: TGTGCCAGCCGCTCCCGGGAAACCCCTGAAGCTTTCTTT.

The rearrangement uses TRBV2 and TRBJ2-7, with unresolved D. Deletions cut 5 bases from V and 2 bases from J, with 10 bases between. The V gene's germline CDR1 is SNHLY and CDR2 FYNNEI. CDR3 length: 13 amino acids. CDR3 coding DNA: TGTGCCAGCAGTAATGTACTGGCCTACGAGCAGTACTTC. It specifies CASSNVLAYEQYF. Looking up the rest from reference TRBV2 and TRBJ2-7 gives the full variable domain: EPEVTQTPSHQVTQMGQEVILRCVPISNHLYFYWYRQILGQKVEFLVSFYNNEISEKSEIFDDQFSVERPDGSNFTLKIRSTKLEDSAMYFCASSNVLAYEQYFGPGTRLTVT.